Listed here are 29 T cell receptor beta chains from one sample, sequenced in a study of shared clonotypes between healthy human individuals. CD45RO-negative cells were positively selected for CCR7, leaving out terminally differentiated effector memory CD45RA+ cells. Sequencing was performed with immunoSEQ multiplex PCR; in TCRdb, only in-frame clones are kept and a portion is missing. This table has some 630,000 clones, roughly 95% appearing once. Material for sequencing was naive CD8+ T cells sorted from blood. Receptors were obtained from a woman under 40 in good health.

The gene calls are TRBV28 and TRBJ1-5; no firm D call. This CDR3 is built from 12 residues. Germline CDR1 is MDHEN and CDR2 is SYDVKM. Trimming stripped 5 bases from V and 6 bases from J, with 8 bases between. CDR3 protein: CASSTQRQPQHF. CDR3 nucleotides: TGTGCCAGCAGTACCCAGCGTCAGCCCCAGCATTTT.

This chain links TRBV11-2 with TRBJ2-4; TRBD1 agrees at 7 bases. Unmatched junction bases numbered 7, after V lost 5 bases and J lost 6 bases. The CDR3 is 14 residues long. Germline V gene lookup returns CDR1 SGHAT and CDR2 FQNNGV. The CDR3 DNA reads as TGTGCCAGCAGCGCTTGGGACAGACCAAACATTCAGTACTTC. It translates to CASSAWDRPNIQYF.

The V and J genes are TRBV27 and TRBJ2-5; D may correspond to TRBD1 or TRBD2 (5 bases each). This CDR3 is built from 16 residues. The ends were cut back, 6 bases at V and 0 bases at J, with 17 bases in the middle. CDR1 MNHEY and CDR2 SMNVEV come from the germline V gene (reference sequence). CDR3 residues: CASSPVGVGHQETQYF. As DNA, the CDR3 is TGTGCCAGCAGCCCGGTAGGCGTGGGACACCAAGAGACCCAGTACTTC.

V usage is TRBV10-3 and J usage is TRBJ2-3; perhaps TRBD2 as D (5 bases). V lost 5 bases, J lost 4 bases, and 7 bases lay in between. The CDR3 consists of 12 residues. Germline V gene lookup returns CDR1 ENHRY and CDR2 SYGVKD. The CDR3 DNA reads as TGTGCCATCAGTATGGACTCAGATACGCAGTATTTT. Its protein is CAISMDSDTQYF.

The chain links TRBV6-1 to TRBJ2-1, with 10 bases lining up with TRBD2. V trimming: 2 bases; J trimming: 1 base; junction bases outside the gene matches: 8. Per the germline V gene, CDR1 is MNHNS and CDR2 is SASEGT. The CDR3 loop spans 18 amino acids. The CDR3: CASSEWGTSAISYNEQFF. Written as DNA, the CDR3 is TGTGCCAGCAGTGAATGGGGGACTAGCGCAATTTCCTACAATGAGCAGTTCTTC.

The chain carries TRBV11-2 and TRBJ2-3, with 9 bases fitting TRBD2. The germline gives CDR1 SGHAT, CDR2 FQNNGV. The CDR3 sequence is 19 residues long. V lost 6 bases, J lost 3 bases, and 19 bases stayed unmatched. For the CDR3, the DNA is TGTGCCAGCAGTCCAAGCGGGGTAGCGGGAGCTTTTAGTACAGATACGCAGTATTTT. It encodes CASSPSGVAGAFSTDTQYF.

The chain recombines TRBV14 with TRBJ1-5; D unresolved. The V gene's germline CDR1 is SGHDN and CDR2 FVKESK. This CDR3 spans 17 amino acids. Trimming removed 0 bases at V and 0 bases at J, with 12 bases between. The CDR3 sequence is CASSQDRANYSNQPQHF. CDR3 DNA: TGTGCCAGCAGCCAAGATCGGGCAAATTATAGCAATCAGCCCCAGCATTTT.

The chain employs TRBV11-2 and TRBJ2-1, with D unclear. The CDR3 is 14 residues long. Germline CDR1 SGHAT, CDR2 FQNNGV. V was clipped by 1 base and J by 3 bases, with 7 bases between them. The CDR3 reads CASSLVNDYNEQFF. CDR3 DNA sequence: TGTGCCAGCAGCTTAGTTAACGACTACAATGAGCAGTTCTTC.

This rearrangement joins TRBV28 to TRBJ2-1; TRBD2 matches 7 bases. CDR1 is MDHEN, CDR2 SYDVKM, per germline. The length of the CDR3 is 16 residues. J gave up 6 bases and V 6 bases, and 14 bases lay outside the gene matches. Written as DNA, the CDR3 is TGTGCCAGCAGGTCCGTTGCGGGAGAATTGGGCAATGAGCAGTTCTTC. Translated, it gives CASRSVAGELGNEQFF. The variable domain in full, with the rest retrieved from reference TRBV28 and TRBJ2-1, is DVKVTQSSRYLVKRTGEKVFLECVQDMDHENMFWYRQDPGLGLRLIYFSYDVKMKEKGDIPEGYSVSREKKERFSLILESASTNQTSMYLCASRSVAGELGNEQFFGPGTRLTVL.

A note on this clone: Other DNA sequences of this sample code for an identical CDR3. The rearrangement joins TRBV9 to TRBJ2-6; D is uncertain. V was pared by 2 bases and J by 1 base, with 1 base between. Germline V CDR1 and CDR2: SGDLS, YYNGEE. This CDR3 spans 13 amino acids. CDR3 sequence: CASSVSGANVLTF. The DNA for the CDR3 is TGTGCCAGCAGCGTTTCTGGGGCCAACGTCCTGACTTTC.

V and J are TRBV28 and TRBJ2-7; TRBD1 aligns across 12 bases. Looked up from germline, CDR1 is MDHEN and CDR2 is SYDVKM. The V gene end was trimmed by 5 bases and the J gene end by 2 bases; junction bases not matched to a gene: 7. This CDR3 region has 16 residues. CDR3 bases: TGTGCCAGCAGTCGGGACAGGGGGCCTCATCCCTACGAGCAGTACTTC. Amino acid sequence: CASSRDRGPHPYEQYF. The variable domain in full, with the rest retrieved from reference TRBV28 and TRBJ2-7, is DVKVTQSSRYLVKRTGEKVFLECVQDMDHENMFWYRQDPGLGLRLIYFSYDVKMKEKGDIPEGYSVSREKKERFSLILESASTNQTSMYLCASSRDRGPHPYEQYFGPGTRLTVT.

V usage is TRBV28 and J usage is TRBJ1-1; D not certain. The V end lost 1 base, the J end lost 6 bases, and 6 bases lay between the germline ends. Germline V gives CDR1 MDHEN, CDR2 SYDVKM. The CDR3 totals 12 residues. The CDR3 spells CASSLYGPEAFF. CDR3 DNA sequence: TGTGCCAGCAGTTTATATGGACCTGAAGCTTTCTTT.

This chain links TRBV28 with TRBJ2-2; D gene uncertain. The CDR3 loop spans 15 amino acids. The V gene lost 1 base and the J gene lost 1 base, with 7 bases spanning the gap. Germline V CDR1 and CDR2: MDHEN, SYDVKM. Written as DNA, the CDR3 is TGTGCCAGCAGTTTATTGTCAAGGAACACCGGGGAGCTGTTTTTT. Translating it yields CASSLLSRNTGELFF.

This clone was seen just once. V gene TRBV29-1 combines with J gene TRBJ2-2; D not resolved. Per the germline V gene, CDR1 is SQVTM and CDR2 is ANQGSEA. CDR3 length: 13 amino acids. V gave up 4 bases and J gave up 3 bases, with 9 bases separating them. CDR3 protein: CSVAGVDTGELFF. The CDR3 DNA is TGCAGCGTTGCTGGGGTTGACACCGGGGAGCTGTTTTTT.

The rearrangement links TRBV6-5 to TRBJ1-1; unclear D gene. Trimming pared 6 bases from V and 4 bases from J, leaving 12 bases between. This CDR3 is built from 13 residues. Germline loops: CDR1 MNHEY, CDR2 SVGAGI. The CDR3 DNA follows: TGTGCCAGCAGCCGGGTCCACGGCACTGAAGCTTTCTTT. It yields the protein CASSRVHGTEAFF.

This clone was counted a single time. The rearrangement uses TRBV15 and TRBJ2-7; perhaps TRBD2 as D (6 bases). With 0 bases removed from V and 3 bases from J, the gap between germline ends came to 9 bases. Germline CDR1 is LNHNV and CDR2 is YYDKDF (reference sequence). The CDR3 loop spans 14 amino acids. The CDR3 DNA reads as TGTGCCACCAGCAGAGATCGCGGGGACTACGAGCAGTACTTC. Translated, it gives CATSRDRGDYEQYF.

The V gene is TRBV7-8, the J gene TRBJ2-7, with D perhaps matching TRBD1 or TRBD2 (6 bases each). The V and J ends lost 4 bases and 4 bases respectively, with 17 bases between them. Germline V gene lookup returns CDR1 SGHVS and CDR2 FQNEAQ. This CDR3 comprises 15 residues. The CDR3 DNA follows: TGTGCCAGCAGCTCGGCGGAGGGGGAGCCTTACGAGCAGTACTTC. Its protein product is CASSSAEGEPYEQYF.

The rearrangement uses TRBV30 and TRBJ2-7; D remains unclear. In germline, CDR1 is GTSNPN, CDR2 SVGIG (reference sequence). This CDR3 is built from 12 residues. Trimming took 3 bases from V and 4 from J, leaving 10 bases between them. CDR3 region: CAWSQVTYEQYF. The CDR3 DNA reads TGTGCCTGGAGCCAAGTAACGTACGAGCAGTACTTC.

This clone was picked up one time. V gene TRBV7-9 combines with J gene TRBJ1-1; weak D call: TRBD1 (5 bases). This CDR3 contains 16 residues. Germline V gene data show CDR1 as SEHNR and CDR2 as FQNEAQ (reference sequence). V gave up 4 bases and J gave up 0 bases, with 15 bases separating them. CDR3 sequence: CASSSKDGGMNTEAFF. CDR3 coding DNA: TGTGCCAGCAGCTCAAAGGACGGGGGTATGAACACTGAAGCTTTCTTT. Complete variable domain (other parts from reference TRBV7-9 and TRBJ1-1): DTGVSQNPRHKITKRGQNVTFRCDPISEHNRLYWYRQTLGQGPEFLTYFQNEAQLEKSRLLSDRFSAERPKGSFSTLEIQRTEQGDSAMYLCASSSKDGGMNTEAFFGQGTRLTVV.

This clone was picked up one time. The chain has TRBV19 and TRBJ1-5, with 7 bases identical to TRBD1. The CDR3 is 16 amino acids. Germline V CDR1 and CDR2: LNHDA, SQIVND (reference sequence). The V gene end was trimmed by 4 bases and the J gene end by 0 bases; junction bases not matched to a gene: 6. The CDR3 sequence is CASSTEGALSNQPQHF. The CDR3, as DNA: TGTGCCAGTAGTACGGAGGGGGCGCTTAGCAATCAGCCCCAGCATTTT.

V is TRBV28 and J is TRBJ1-5, with 7 bases fitting TRBD1. The CDR3 length is 18 residues. From germline, CDR1 is MDHEN and CDR2 SYDVKM. The V and J ends lost 3 bases and 2 bases, in that order; junction bases with no gene match: 13. In DNA, the CDR3 is TGTGCCAGCAGTTTTCCCGGGACAGCGCATCTCGGCAATCAGCCCCAGCATTTT. Translated, it gives CASSFPGTAHLGNQPQHF.

This clone was observed a single time. The chain carries TRBV18 and TRBJ2-2, with 9 nucleotides matching TRBD1. This CDR3 comprises 15 residues. CDR1 KGHSH and CDR2 LQKENI come from the germline V gene. The junction had 5 bases not matched to a gene; V was cut back by 4 bases and J by 5 bases. CDR3 loop: CASSHRDRETGELFF. The CDR3 DNA is TGTGCCAGCTCACACCGGGACAGGGAGACCGGGGAGCTGTTTTTT.

V gene TRBV2 combines with J gene TRBJ1-4; D gene uncertain. The CDR3 runs to 15 residues. Trimming removed 11 bases from V and 5 bases from J, with 21 bases in between. Germline V gene lookup returns CDR1 SNHLY and CDR2 FYNNEI. CDR3: CAGHPGVAGNEKLFF. The CDR3, as DNA: TGTGCCGGCCACCCCGGCGTTGCTGGAAATGAAAAACTGTTTTTT. Variable domain in full (rest from reference TRBV2 and TRBJ1-4): EPEVTQTPSHQVTQMGQEVILRCVPISNHLYFYWYRQILGQKVEFLVSFYNNEISEKSEIFDDQFSVERPDGSNFTLKIRSTKLEDSAMYFCAGHPGVAGNEKLFFGSGTQLSVL.

V usage is TRBV5-4 and J usage is TRBJ2-1, with unresolved D. The CDR3 loop spans 11 amino acids. Deletions cut 1 base from V and 9 bases from J, with 5 bases between. The germline V gene encodes CDR1 SGHNT and CDR2 YYREEE (reference sequence). CDR3 amino acids: CASSLMAEQFF. In DNA form, the CDR3 reads TGTGCCAGCAGCTTGATGGCTGAGCAGTTCTTC.

The genes are TRBV5-1 and TRBJ1-1, with D unresolved. CDR3 length: 14 residues. Trimming cost V 4 bases and J 3 bases, with 13 bases left between them. Germline V gene data show CDR1 as SGHRS and CDR2 as YFSETQ. The CDR3 reads CASSLDGEYTEAFF. The CDR3 DNA follows: TGCGCCAGCAGCCTGGACGGCGAATACACTGAAGCTTTCTTT.

This clone appeared once. The chain links TRBV28 to TRBJ1-2, with D maybe TRBD1 (5 bases). Germline CDR1 is MDHEN and CDR2 is SYDVKM. The CDR3 is 18 amino acids. Trimming took 5 bases from V and 7 from J, leaving 29 bases between them. CDR3 loop: CASSPFFPPMEGRVGYTF. The CDR3 coding sequence is TGTGCCAGCAGTCCGTTCTTTCCCCCCATGGAGGGGAGGGTTGGCTACACCTTC.

V is TRBV19 and J is TRBJ2-1; 10 bases agree with TRBD2. V lost 4 bases and J lost 1; bases outside the gene matches: 4. This CDR3 has 16 residues. Looked up from germline, CDR1 is LNHDA and CDR2 is SQIVND (reference sequence). CDR3 sequence: CASSSGLAESYNEQFF. The CDR3 DNA sequence: TGTGCCAGTAGTAGTGGACTAGCGGAGTCCTACAATGAGCAGTTCTTC.

The chain uses TRBV27 and TRBJ1-2; 7 bases map to TRBD1. V dropped 5 bases and J dropped 4; count of bases not matched to a gene: 13. The germline V gene has CDR1 MNHEY and CDR2 SMNVEV (reference sequence). The CDR3 is made up of 16 amino acids. The DNA of the CDR3 is TGTGCCAGCAGTGGACAGGACAGCCCGACACCCTATGGCTACACCTTC. Protein: CASSGQDSPTPYGYTF.

V and J are TRBV15 and TRBJ2-7, with D uncertain. The CDR3 has 13 amino acids. CDR1 LNHNV and CDR2 YYDKDF come from the germline V gene (reference sequence). V lost 3 bases, J lost 6 bases, and 12 bases lay in between. The CDR3 DNA reads as TGTGCCACCAGCAGCCAGAGTTCTAGCGAGCAGTACTTC. As protein: CATSSQSSSEQYF.